This TCR beta chain was recovered during a study of cytomegalovirus exposure and HLA in healthy donors (dated by TCRdb to 2016 to 2017). For the wider study: An earlier analysis of about 530 of the donors reported under 300 Gb of sequence data and 95 million to 130 million unique TCR beta sequences obtained from some 170 million T cells. An early release that covered fewer than 800 HLA-typed donors contained about 300 gigabases of sequencing data and 70 million to 100 million unique TCR sequences. Of the 300 to 500 genotyped donors, 81% were placed in the genetic ancestry cluster associated with self-reported Caucasian donors. The aim of the study was to test whether cataloging public T cell receptors could identify signatures of past pathogen exposure. The T cell repertoires of 666 subjects were profiled by immunosequencing and related to cytomegalovirus serostatus. In addition to the first cohort of approximately 670 subjects, a separate validation cohort of 130 or so different subjects was used. High-throughput TCR immunosequencing, statistical association of individual TCRs with disease status, and machine learning were combined to predict cytomegalovirus infection status. A later analysis re-examined previously published TCR beta repertoires from 500 to 700 donors and added high-resolution HLA genotyping to investigate patterns of TCR occurrence. Rather than using new phenotypic data, the later analysis identified candidate immune exposures from TCR beta sequences and from how often those sequences occurred across donors. To decide whether each TCR beta V gene segment behaved as functional or pseudogenic, an earlier analysis of some 570 of the donors relied on high-throughput TCR beta sequencing. Donor age, sex, ethnicity and CMV serostatus were compiled alongside the repertoire data. A later genetic analysis took genome-wide SNP genotypes for about three fifths of the 666 donors and used that subset as a discovery cohort. Every discovery cohort repertoire had been produced on one sequencing platform. Both class I and class II loci were covered by HLA typing, at four-digit resolution. Typing coverage varied by locus: roughly 629-630 donors for A, B, C, DRB1 and DQB1; approximately 500 for DQA1; some 610 for DPA1; under 490 for DPB1. Several DR-DQ haplotypes were handled as single units for association and clustering, since linkage in the cohort was strong. Across under 500 genotyped donors of the cohort, an average of about 200,000 unique TCR beta nucleotide sequences per donor were sequenced, and roughly 18% of those sequences were non-productive. Findings and caveats that apply to the study as a whole: In a later analysis, HLA-associated TCR beta chains showed more clonal expansion and lower generation probabilities than non-associated chains that were equally common. A later genetic analysis associated a missense DCLRE1C variant with V-gene and J-gene trimming of TCR beta chains, and an independent cohort replicated the association. Some IMGT-functional V segments, including TRBV6-2 and TRBV6-3, could not be distinguished by the 87-base-pair reads and were therefore excluded. Across donors, most TCR sequences were observed very rarely, whereas some public TCRs were present in many individuals. HLA typing was unavailable for some donors at each locus, so association tests used only the typed subset. In a later genetic analysis, fewer N-insertions in productive TCRs were reported among donors in an Asian-associated ancestry cluster than the roughly 670-donor mean. A total of 150 to 200 TCR beta chains were listed by the study as associated with cytomegalovirus. According to a later analysis, most CMV-associated TCR beta chains appeared to be HLA-restricted, and the HLA associations seemed to be driven largely by CMV exposure. When HLA alleles, especially DR and DQ, strongly co-occurred, TCR associations were difficult to assign to individual alleles. Correlated functional status among segregating V segments might reflect linkage disequilibrium, but an unknown experimental factor could not be ruled out. Roughly uniform sequencing depth across donors was assumed in presence/absence analyses, although this assumption may not hold. In vitro tests confirmed that a few of the cytomegalovirus-associated TCR beta chains recognize cytomegalovirus antigens. CMV serostatus was the only immune exposure information available for the cohort. At a false discovery rate of 0.05, a later analysis linked 16,951 TCR beta sequences to specific HLA alleles. Only TCR beta chains were sequenced in this cohort, and the absence of alpha or paired-chain data limited detectable features. In both the original and validation cohorts, the classifier was reported to diagnose cytomegalovirus status with high specificity and sensitivity. Several of the top co-occurrence clusters appeared to be linked to parvovirus B19, influenza, CMV and Epstein-Barr virus, according to a later analysis. The authors suggested that the approach could potentially be generalized to other disease states and immunological phenotypes. A further reported finding was that TCR beta sequences accurately predicted the HLA-A and HLA-B alleles for most subjects in the first cohort. Broadly in line with IMGT annotations, most TCR beta V segments showed up in productive rearrangements about 87% or about 30% of the time in an earlier analysis of several hundred of the donors. Because counts were too low, roughly 18 rarely observed V segments, including chromosome 9 orphons, were left out of the earlier analysis of some 640 of the donors. A cluster of highly shared sequence variants was judged likely to be a technical artifact of the sequencing pipeline. A later analysis found that TCR association rates varied across HLA loci, with DRB1 alleles showing the most associated TCRs and HLA-C alleles the fewest.

The cohort consisted of hundreds of healthy bone marrow donors. All cohort members were sampled while nominally healthy, although unrecorded immune exposures were likely present. The donor was CMV seronegative and was included in the group of several hundred seronegative cohort members. A peripheral blood sample was provided by each donor, and peripheral blood mononuclear cells were used for TCR beta sequencing. The Qiagen DNeasy Blood Extraction Kit was used to extract genomic DNA from the blood cell samples. On this clone itself: It lacks a known antigen. No base qualities exist here, and no much larger clone lies one base off it.

The library was built by means of the immunoSEQ multiplex PCR assay. The multiplex PCR relied on a mix of 60 forward primers for TCR Vbeta segments and 13 reverse primers for TCR Jbeta segments. Amplification of the CDR3 region of rearranged TCR beta genes was performed with a multiplex PCR assay on genomic DNA. The Illumina HiSeq System was used to sequence the amplified TCR beta libraries as 87-base-pair reads. As for the original processing: Across the 670 or so repertoires, a later analysis counted 60 million to 90 million unique TCR beta chains, 9 million to 14 million of which were shared by at least two donors. To remove PCR and sequencing errors, raw reads were error-corrected and collapsed into unique sequences using a nearest-neighbor algorithm that merged closely related sequences. To assign V, D and J gene segments, CDR3 sequences were aligned to IMGT reference sequences. For a sequence to be retained, a match of at least six nucleotides was required to both a V gene segment and a J gene segment. A rearrangement was called productive if the CDR3 had no stop codons and remained in frame with V and J, and every other rearrangement was called non-productive. CDR3 was defined by IMGT convention, running from the second conserved V-encoded cysteine to the conserved J-encoded phenylalanine. The earlier analysis of about 620 of the donors excluded sequences that lacked an unambiguous match to a single V gene segment. In an earlier analysis of 450 to 700 of the donors, V segments were called functional above 56.7% productive rearrangements and were called segregating when the between-donor standard deviation exceeded 5%. A statistical classification framework was built for diagnosing cytomegalovirus status from the catalog of TCR beta chain sequences. In a later analysis, TCR nucleotide sequences were compared against IMGT/GENE-DB human TR gene sequences so that V and J genes could be assigned. A later analysis assigned CDR3 sequences and most-parsimonious VDJ recombination scenarios with the TCRdist pipeline. In a later analysis, each TCR beta chain was defined by its CDR3 amino acid sequence together with its V-gene family, and reads lacking a unique V-gene family were excluded. In a later analysis, several hundred highly shared, low-generation-probability nucleotide sequences were removed to address suspected cross-contamination and a sequencing artifact. In a later analysis, a clonal expansion index for each public chain was calculated from normalized within-repertoire ranks of inferred template counts. Generation probabilities in a later analysis came from a VDJ recombination model fitted to out-of-frame rearrangements, and those results were checked against IGoR. In a later analysis, hypergeometric tests were used to score TCR-TCR, TCR-HLA and TCR-CMV co-occurrence, with a repertoire-size bias correction applied to TCR pairs. To estimate false discovery rates, a later analysis permuted the HLA or CMV assignments 20 times. In a later analysis, co-occurring TCRs were grouped using DBSCAN, with TCRdist sequence similarity added in when clustering inside HLA-allele-positive subsets. For co-occurrence clustering, repertoires with fewer than 30,000 or more than 120,000 public chains were excluded, along with several repertoires with anomalous nucleotide sharing. TCRdb took this table from immuneACCESS and kept in-frame rearrangements with V and J called. Such tables lack part of the clones; where checked against another copy, unresolved V genes explain under half of the gap, and the rest is unexplained. V, J and clone size reflect that table, while D and trimming were determined from the DNA. The sample table records 90,000 or so clones; less than 70% of these occur just once. The top ten clonotypes cover 2.5% to 3% of the sample.

Trimming costs V 4 bases and J 6 bases, and their ends lie 16 bases apart. From a lookup of the germline V gene, CDR1 and CDR2 are SGHDT and YYEEEE. Taken from cysteine to phenylalanine, the CDR3 has 15 residues. The kept DNA is CDR3 alone, 45 bases in frame from the first base. The V and J segments used are TRBV5-6 and TRBJ1-4; matching of 6 bases hints at TRBD1 as the D gene. The sequence was collected from a man between 50 and 59 years old in good health and CMV-seronegative. The sequenced material came from PBMCs. The nucleotide sequence reads TGTGCCAGCAGCGGCAGGGGCGACTTGGATGAAAAACTGTTTTTT. The encoded protein is CASSGRGDLDEKLFF.